What follows are 12 T cell receptor beta chains derived from one specimen sequenced in a study of blood T cell repertoires in COVID-19. Some clones are missing from TCRdb's copy, which holds only in-frame ones; the method was immunoSEQ multiplex PCR. The top ten hold 15% to 20% of the sample, which has 70,000 or so clones, 87% seen once. Sequenced material: peripheral blood. These receptors all come from an elderly woman with acute or convalescent COVID-19.

This chain connects TRBV19 to TRBJ1-1; 8 bases align to TRBD1. V lost 4 bases, J lost 6 bases, and 7 bases stayed unmatched. CDR3 length: 14 amino acids. Germline loops: CDR1 LNHDA, CDR2 SQIVND (reference sequence). CDR3: CASSRTGLVAEAFF. The CDR3 coding sequence is TGTGCCAGTAGTAGGACAGGGCTAGTGGCTGAAGCTTTCTTT.

The chain joins TRBV5-1 to TRBJ1-1; tentatively, D is TRBD1 (5 bases). The germline V gene has CDR1 SGHRS and CDR2 YFSETQ. The CDR3 is 17 residues long. V dropped 0 bases and J dropped 5 bases, with 20 bases sitting between them. The CDR3 spells CASSLVNPGDSRTEAFF. The CDR3 DNA reads as TGCGCCAGCAGCTTGGTAAACCCGGGGGACTCTAGAACTGAAGCTTTCTTT.

This chain joins TRBV5-1 and TRBJ2-3; D not resolved. Germline V gene sequence: CDR1 SGHRS, CDR2 YFSETQ. Trimming cost V 6 bases and J 6 bases, with 8 bases left between them. CDR3 length: 11 amino acids. The CDR3 DNA is TGCGCCAGCAAAGATGCGGATACGCAGTATTTT. Protein sequence: CASKDADTQYF.

The chain has TRBV10-3 and TRBJ1-5, with unresolved D. Trimming stripped 3 bases from V and 9 bases from J, with 15 bases between. The CDR3 covers 14 residues. Germline V gene sequence: CDR1 ENHRY, CDR2 SYGVKD. The CDR3: CAISDYEEAGPQHF. CDR3 nucleotide sequence: TGTGCCATCAGTGACTACGAGGAAGCGGGGCCCCAGCATTTT.

The rearrangement joins TRBV28 to TRBJ2-6, with 11 bases aligning to TRBD1. V trimming: 6 bases; J trimming: 0 bases; junction bases outside the gene matches: 4. The CDR3 has 17 amino acids. CDR1 and CDR2 from the germline V gene are MDHEN and SYDVKM. The CDR3 bases are TGTGCCAGCAGACCCGGGACAGGGGGCTCTGGGGCCAACGTCCTGACTTTC. It codes for CASRPGTGGSGANVLTF.

The rearrangement joins TRBV10-2 to TRBJ2-2; D unresolved. CDR1 is WSHSY and CDR2 is SAAADI in the germline V gene. This CDR3 comprises 14 residues. The V gene lost 2 bases and the J gene lost 3 bases, with 7 bases spanning the gap. In nucleotides, the CDR3 is TGCGCCAGCAGTGAGGAGCGTTACACCGGGGAGCTGTTTTTT. It is translated as CASSEERYTGELFF.

V is TRBV6-2 or TRBV6-3 and J is TRBJ2-2; D gene uncertain. The CDR3 covers 17 residues. Germline loops: CDR1 MNHEY, CDR2 SVGEGT. V lost 0 bases, J lost 0 bases, and 11 bases lay in between. The CDR3 DNA sequence: TGTGCCAGCAGTTACTCGAGGCGGATAGCGAACACCGGGGAGCTGTTTTTT. Its translation: CASSYSRRIANTGELFF.

The chain carries TRBV9 and TRBJ2-3; no clear D gene. V was trimmed by 3 bases and J by 2 bases, leaving 13 bases between them. Germline V gene lookup returns CDR1 SGDLS and CDR2 YYNGEE. The CDR3 sequence is 15 residues long. The CDR3 sequence is CASSGRYRDTDTQYF. CDR3 sequence (DNA): TGTGCCAGCAGCGGAAGGTACAGAGACACAGATACGCAGTATTTT.

The gene calls are TRBV10-3 and TRBJ1-4, with D possibly being TRBD1 (6 bases). The CDR3 loop spans 17 amino acids. Germline lookup yields CDR1 ENHRY and CDR2 SYGVKD. V was trimmed by 0 bases and J by 7 bases, leaving 18 bases between them. The CDR3 DNA sequence: TGTGCCATCAGTGAGTCGAACTGGAGACAGGAACTTGAAAAACTGTTTTTT. Translating it yields CAISESNWRQELEKLFF.

V and J are TRBV28 and TRBJ1-2; D gene ambiguous. Germline-derived CDR1 and CDR2 are MDHEN and SYDVKM. Trimming left V 6 bases short and J 4 bases short, with 18 bases between. There are 15 residues in the CDR3. For the CDR3, the DNA is TGTGCCAGCAGCTCCCCCGGGAGGATCCCCTATGGCTACACCTTC. This encodes CASSSPGRIPYGYTF.

J is TRBJ1-1 and V is TRBV5-1; D unresolved. The CDR3 contains 17 residues. CDR1 and CDR2 from the germline V gene are SGHRS and YFSETQ. V was pared by 5 bases and J by 7 bases, with 27 bases between. The CDR3: CASSSLIGGVTFGEAFF. In DNA, the CDR3 is TGCGCCAGCAGTTCGCTCATTGGCGGGGTAACGTTCGGTGAAGCTTTCTTT.

The genes are TRBV10-3 and TRBJ1-3, with D unclear. The CDR3 is 13 residues long. Trimming cost V 7 bases and J 0 bases, with 7 bases left between them. Germline CDR1 is ENHRY and CDR2 is SYGVKD. Here the CDR3 DNA reads TGTGCCATCATGGGCTACTCTGGAAACACCATATATTTT. Its protein product is CAIMGYSGNTIYF.